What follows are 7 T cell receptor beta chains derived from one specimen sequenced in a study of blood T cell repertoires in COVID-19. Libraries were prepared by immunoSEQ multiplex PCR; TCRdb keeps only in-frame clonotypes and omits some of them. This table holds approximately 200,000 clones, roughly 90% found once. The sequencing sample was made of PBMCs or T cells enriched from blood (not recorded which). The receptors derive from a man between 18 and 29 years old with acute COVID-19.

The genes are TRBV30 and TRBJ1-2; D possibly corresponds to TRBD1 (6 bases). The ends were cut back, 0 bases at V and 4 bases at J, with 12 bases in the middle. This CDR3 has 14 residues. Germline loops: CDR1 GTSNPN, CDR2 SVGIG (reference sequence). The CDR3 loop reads CAWSVGGAGYGYTF. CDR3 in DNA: TGTGCCTGGAGTGTAGGGGGGGCTGGCTATGGCTACACCTTC.

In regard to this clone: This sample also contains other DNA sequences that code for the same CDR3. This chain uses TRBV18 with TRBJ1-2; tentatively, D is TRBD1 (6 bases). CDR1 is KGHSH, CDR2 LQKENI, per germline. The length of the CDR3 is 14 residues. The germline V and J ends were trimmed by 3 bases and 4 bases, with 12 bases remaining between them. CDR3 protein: CASSPPQGSYGYTF. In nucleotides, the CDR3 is TGTGCCAGCTCACCGCCTCAGGGGTCCTATGGCTACACCTTC.

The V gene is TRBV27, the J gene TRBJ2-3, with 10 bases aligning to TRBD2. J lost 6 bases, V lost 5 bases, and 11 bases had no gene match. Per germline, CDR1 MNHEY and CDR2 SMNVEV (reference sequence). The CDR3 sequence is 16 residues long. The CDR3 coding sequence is TGTGCCAGCAGTCCCTCGGCTAGCGGGAGAACGGATACGCAGTATTTT. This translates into CASSPSASGRTDTQYF.

The CDR3: CASSQDAFQETQYF. CDR3 coding DNA: TGCGCCAGCAGCCAAGATGCGTTCCAAGAGACCCAGTACTTC. V and J are TRBV4-1 and TRBJ2-5; D unresolved. The CDR3 sequence is 14 residues long. The germline V and J ends were trimmed by 0 bases and 1 base, with 6 bases remaining between them. Germline V gives CDR1 MGHRA, CDR2 YSYEKL.

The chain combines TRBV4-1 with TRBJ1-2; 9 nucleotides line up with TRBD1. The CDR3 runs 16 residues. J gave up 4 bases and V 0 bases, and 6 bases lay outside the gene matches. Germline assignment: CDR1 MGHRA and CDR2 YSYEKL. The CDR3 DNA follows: TGCGCCAGCAGCCAAGATTCGGGACAGGGTTTCTATGGCTACACCTTC. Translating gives CASSQDSGQGFYGYTF.

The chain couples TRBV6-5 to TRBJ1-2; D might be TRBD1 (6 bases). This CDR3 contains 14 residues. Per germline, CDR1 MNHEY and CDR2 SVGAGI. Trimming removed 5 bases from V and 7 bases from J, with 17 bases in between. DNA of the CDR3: TGTGCCAGCAGTACCGACAGGCTAATAGGTGGCTACACCTTC. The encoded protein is CASSTDRLIGGYTF.

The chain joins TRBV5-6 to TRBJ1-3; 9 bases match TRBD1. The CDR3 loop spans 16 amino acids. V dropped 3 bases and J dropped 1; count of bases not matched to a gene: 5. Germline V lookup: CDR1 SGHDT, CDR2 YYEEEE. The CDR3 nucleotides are TGTGCCAGCAGCTCCTGGACAGGGGTTTCTGGAAACACCATATATTTT. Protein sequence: CASSSWTGVSGNTIYF.